The rows below give T cell receptor beta chains drawn from one sample of a study of identical twins. TCRdb re-called the 5' RACE reads through MiXCR, storing one row per CDR3 protein. Of roughly 720,000 distinct CDR3 sequences in the sample, roughly 18% were seen once. This same sample was also part of a study on T cells expressing NK-cell markers.

The specimen sequenced was PBMCs. These receptors all come from a woman aged 18-29 years in good health. CDR3s include the opening cysteine and the closing phenylalanine or tryptophan. Fields, in order: J gene, V gene, D gene, clone size, CDR3 DNA, CDR3 protein. D genes are given only for firm matches. A row's size may be missing; if present it is once, few, many or a size class.

>TRBJ2-7|TRBV27|TRBD2|.
TGTGCCAGCGCGGGAGGGCCTAACTACTACGAGCAGTACTTC
CASAGGPNYYEQYF
>TRBJ2-7|TRBV12-3/TRBV12-4|.|.
TGTGCCAGCAGTTTATCGCCAGGGCCAACCTACGAGCAGTACTTC
CASSLSPGPTYEQYF
>TRBJ1-1|TRBV12-3/TRBV12-4|.|few
TGTGCCAGCAGTTTACGCTGGGCCACTGAAGCTTTCTTT
CASSLRWATEAFF
>TRBJ1-3|TRBV29-1|.|many
TGCAGCGTTGAAGGGCAGGACCTTTCTGGAAACACCATATATTTT
CSVEGQDLSGNTIYF
>TRBJ2-1|TRBV12-3/TRBV12-4|TRBD2|.
TGTGCCAGCAGCCGACTAGCGGGGGGTTGGACTAATGAGCAGTTCTTC
CASSRLAGGWTNEQFF
>TRBJ2-7|TRBV2|.|.
TGTGCCAGCAGTGAATACAGGATCTACGAGCAGTACTTC
CASSEYRIYEQYF
>TRBJ2-7|TRBV11-2|.|.
TGTGCCAGCAGCTCCTTCGGGATTTACGAGCAGTACTTC
CASSSFGIYEQYF
>TRBJ1-2|TRBV12-3/TRBV12-4|.|.
TGTGCCAGCAGTTCCCGTCTAATTCCGGGCGGCTATGGCTACACCTTC
CASSSRLIPGGYGYTF
>TRBJ2-7|TRBV6-1|TRBD2|few
TGTGCCAGCAGGGTAGCGGGGGCCTCTTCCTACGAGCAGTACTTC
CASRVAGASSYEQYF
>TRBJ2-5|TRBV10-3|.|few
TGTGCCATCAGTGGCCATAGAGAGACCCAGTACTTC
CAISGHRETQYF
>TRBJ2-4|TRBV7-2|.|.
TGTGCCAGCAGCTTTACACTCGAAAACATTCAGTACTTC
CASSFTLENIQYF
>TRBJ2-3|TRBV20-1|.|.
TGCAGTGCTAGTAGAGTCCAGCGGGTCAGCACAGATACGCAGTATTTT
CSASRVQRVSTDTQYF
>TRBJ2-1|TRBV7-6|TRBD2|many
TGTGCCAGCAGCTTACGGGGACTAGCGGGGGGATACAATGAGCAGTTCTTC
CASSLRGLAGGYNEQFF
>TRBJ1-2|TRBV20-1|.|.
TGCAGTGCTAGAGACTACCCCCCAGACTATGGCTACACCTTC
CSARDYPPDYGYTF
>TRBJ2-2|TRBV7-8|TRBD1|.
TGTGCCAGCAGCTTGACAGGGGGTGCGGAGCTGTTTTTT
CASSLTGGAELFF
>TRBJ1-1|TRBV12-3/TRBV12-4|.|.
TGTGCCAGCAGTCACCTACAGCTTTCTGAAGCTTTCTTT
CASSHLQLSEAFF
>TRBJ2-1|TRBV12-3/TRBV12-4|.|.
TGTGCCACCGCCCCAGGGTTCGTCAATGAGCAGTTCTTC
CATAPGFVNEQFF
>TRBJ2-3|TRBV12-3/TRBV12-4|.|few
TGTGCCAGCGGTTTCACAGATACGCAGTATTTT
CASGFTDTQYF
>TRBJ1-2|TRBV2|TRBD1|few
TGTGCCAGCAGCTCCCATGGACAGGCTGGTGGCTACACCTTC
CASSSHGQAGGYTF
>TRBJ2-5|TRBV10-3|.|.
TGTGCCATCAGACAGGGTCGGGAGACCCAGTACTTC
CAIRQGRETQYF
>TRBJ2-3|TRBV14|TRBD2|.
TGTGCCAGCAGCCGAACCGGGACTAGTCGGGATACGCAGTATTTT
CASSRTGTSRDTQYF
>TRBJ2-7|TRBV20-1|TRBD2|few
TGCAGTGCCACTGGGACTAGCTCTCAATACTACGAGCAGTACTTC
CSATGTSSQYYEQYF
>TRBJ2-1|TRBV7-2|TRBD2|.
TGTGCCAGCAGCTCCCCCGTGGCTAGCGGGTTAGGTGAGCAGTTCTTC
CASSSPVASGLGEQFF
>TRBJ1-2|TRBV5-1|.|few
TGCGCCAGCAGTCCCGGGGAACCTAAGGGCGGCTACACCTTC
CASSPGEPKGGYTF
>TRBJ2-5|TRBV20-1|TRBD2|few
TGCAGTGCTGAGGGGACTAGCGGGGAAGAGACCCAGTACTTC
CSAEGTSGEETQYF
>TRBJ1-1|TRBV7-3|.|few
TGTGCCAGCAGCCTCTTGGGACGGAACACTGAAGCTTTCTTT
CASSLLGRNTEAFF
>TRBJ2-7|TRBV20-1|.|.
TGCAGTGCTAGAGTTGGACACAACTACGAGCAGTACTTC
CSARVGHNYEQYF
>TRBJ1-1|TRBV9|.|many
TGTGCCAGCAGCCAAACGGGGAACACTGAAGCTTTCTTT
CASSQTGNTEAFF
>TRBJ1-4|TRBV20-1|.|.
TGCAGTGCTACCCGAGATAGGGAAAAACTGTTTTTT
CSATRDREKLFF
>TRBJ1-1|TRBV10-3|.|.
TGTGCCAACTCGCTACAGGGCACTGAAGCTTTCTTT
CANSLQGTEAFF
>TRBJ1-2|TRBV5-1|.|few
TGCGCCAGCAGCTTGTCGACGACCAACTATGGCTACACCTTC
CASSLSTTNYGYTF
>TRBJ2-1|TRBV12-3/TRBV12-4|TRBD1|many
TGTGCCAGCAGCCGGACAGGGGACAATGAGCAGTTCTTC
CASSRTGDNEQFF
>TRBJ2-3|TRBV7-2|.|.
TGTGCCAGCAGCTTAGCCCGAGAGTTGACAGATACGCAGTATTTT
CASSLARELTDTQYF